A single sample is the source of the 13 T cell receptor beta chains below, sequenced in a study of blood T cell repertoires in COVID-19. Profiling relied on immunoSEQ multiplex PCR, and the TCRdb table lists in-frame clones only, not all of them. The sample includes 360,000 or so clones, roughly four fifths seen only once; the top ten take 5.1%. Sequencing was carried out using PBMCs or T cells enriched from blood (not recorded which). All receptors derive from a woman aged 50 to 60 who had recovered from COVID-19.

The chain has TRBV6-2 or TRBV6-3 and TRBJ2-7, with 8 bases fitting TRBD2. With V trimmed by 5 bases and J by 0 bases, 3 bases remained unmatched. The CDR3 is 14 residues long. In germline, CDR1 is MNHEY, CDR2 SVGEGT. CDR3: CASSGSGSSYEQYF. The CDR3 region has the DNA TGTGCCAGCAGTGGGAGCGGGAGCTCCTACGAGCAGTACTTC.

This clone was seen a few times. The V and J genes are TRBV9 and TRBJ2-2, with D possibly being TRBD1 (6 bases). Germline CDR1 and CDR2: SGDLS and YYNGEE. The CDR3 contains 17 residues. V lost 0 bases and J 2 bases, leaving 14 bases between the germline ends. The CDR3 nucleotides read TGTGCCAGCAGCGTAGATTACAGGGCCCAAAACACCGGGGAGCTGTTTTTT. Amino acid sequence: CASSVDYRAQNTGELFF.

Only one count was recorded for this clone. The J gene is TRBJ2-3, the V gene TRBV7-6; 10 bases line up with TRBD2. The CDR3 loop spans 17 amino acids. The V segment lost 5 bases and the J segment 3 bases; nucleotides outside the gene matches: 11. Germline assignment: CDR1 SGHVS and CDR2 FNYEAQ. CDR3 DNA sequence: TGTGCCAGCAGCCCACGGCTAGCGGGAGTGGGGACAGATACGCAGTATTTT. Translating it yields CASSPRLAGVGTDTQYF.

This clone was observed a handful of times. Other DNA sequences within the sample encode an identical CDR3. This chain joins TRBV30 and TRBJ1-1, with 9 nucleotides matching TRBD1. From germline, CDR1 is GTSNPN and CDR2 SVGIG (reference sequence). The CDR3 sequence is 15 residues long. J was trimmed by 2 bases and V by 1 base; bases with no gene match: 5. CDR3: CAWSAGQGPNTEAFF. The CDR3 nucleotides are TGTGCCTGGAGTGCGGGACAGGGACCTAACACTGAAGCTTTCTTT.

This clone appeared a single time. The V and J genes are TRBV6-2 or TRBV6-3 and TRBJ1-1, with D unclear. This CDR3 contains 14 residues. Germline assignment: CDR1 MNHEY and CDR2 SVGEGT. Trimming took off 0 bases at V and 4 bases at J, with 9 bases between the two ends. CDR3 in amino acids: CASSYSILATEAFF. CDR3 DNA sequence: TGTGCCAGCAGTTACTCGATTCTGGCCACTGAAGCTTTCTTT.

The chain is built from TRBV30 and TRBJ2-7, with 7 positions matching TRBD1. The germline gives CDR1 GTSNPN, CDR2 SVGIG (reference sequence). The CDR3 spans 16 residues. J gave up 3 bases and V 4 bases, and 15 bases lay outside the gene matches. CDR3 protein: CAWTTGVKENFYEQYF. Written as DNA, the CDR3 is TGTGCCTGGACCACAGGGGTTAAAGAGAATTTCTACGAGCAGTACTTC.

The chain links TRBV5-1 to TRBJ2-5; 10 positions match TRBD1. The V and J ends lost 6 bases and 3 bases, in that order; junction bases with no gene match: 14. CDR3 size: 17 residues. The germline CDR1 and CDR2 sequences are SGHRS and YFSETQ. The CDR3 DNA reads as TGCGCCAGCACGCTTGGTATCAGGGACAGGGGAAAAGAGACCCAGTACTTC. This sequence encodes CASTLGIRDRGKETQYF.

This clone was counted a single time. This rearrangement joins TRBV30 to TRBJ1-1; unclear D gene. Germline loops: CDR1 GTSNPN, CDR2 SVGIG (reference sequence). V shed 2 bases and J shed 1 base, with 8 bases lying between them. CDR3 length: 13 amino acids. The CDR3 sequence is CAWSWSENTEAFF. In DNA, the CDR3 is TGTGCCTGGAGTTGGAGTGAGAACACTGAAGCTTTCTTT.

The chain carries TRBV27 and TRBJ2-7, with 11 bases fitting TRBD2. Trimming removed 5 bases from V and 2 bases from J; junction bases left unmatched: 2. In germline, CDR1 is MNHEY, CDR2 SMNVEV (reference sequence). The length of the CDR3 is 14 residues. DNA for the CDR3: TGTGCCAGCAGTCGACTAGCGGGGACCTACGAGCAGTACTTC. Translated: CASSRLAGTYEQYF.

The CDR3, as DNA: TGTGCCAGCAGTCCGGTTTATAGCAATCAGCCCCAGCATTTT. Translating it yields CASSPVYSNQPQHF. The chain carries TRBV28 and TRBJ1-5; D is unresolved. Per the germline V gene, CDR1 is MDHEN and CDR2 is SYDVKM. V gave up 5 bases and J gave up 0 bases, with 8 bases separating them. The CDR3 runs 14 residues.

Comments on this clone: A read error may account for a junction end that differs from germline. This sequence joins TRBV29-1 and TRBJ2-1, with TRBD1 identical over 7 bases. In germline, CDR1 is SQVTM, CDR2 ANQGSEA. This CDR3 spans 16 amino acids. The CDR3 is CSIEIQKQGTYNEQFF. CDR3 nucleotides: TGCAGCATTGAGATACAGAAACAGGGGACCTACAATGAGCAGTTCTTC.

V usage is TRBV15 and J usage is TRBJ1-5; TRBD1 is a possible D gene (5 bases). The CDR3 consists of 14 residues. CDR1 and CDR2 from the germline V gene are LNHNV and YYDKDF (reference sequence). The V end was cut by 0 bases, the J end by 3 bases, with 6 bases between. The CDR3 DNA reads TGTGCCACCAGCAGAGAGACAGTCAATCAGCCCCAGCATTTT. It yields the protein CATSRETVNQPQHF.

This clone was recorded only once. The chain recombines TRBV24-1 with TRBJ2-1; a weak D match, TRBD2 (6 bases). Germline loops: CDR1 KGHDR, CDR2 SFDVKD. The CDR3 consists of 14 residues. V lost 4 bases to trimming and J lost 6 bases, with 12 bases between them. CDR3 DNA sequence: TGTGCCACCAGTGACCCCTCGCGGGGCAATGAGCAGTTCTTC. Translating it yields CATSDPSRGNEQFF.